A selection of T cell receptor beta chains follows, all from one sample in a study of human T cells and chemical hapten exposure. Each CDR3 protein is one row after TCRdb ran MiXCR on the RACE reads. The data contain approximately 370,000 distinct CDR3 sequences, around 5.5% of them singletons. The specimen was whole blood, collected in connection with sensitization to the hapten diphenylcyclopropenone (DPC). The receptors come from a woman under 30 with alopecia areata. Some clones in this sample may be carry-over from other donors' samples. The conserved cysteine and the conserved F or W are not part of the CDR3 here. Not all rows give a size; the values are once, few, many and, for expanded clones, a class.

abundance,j_gene,v_gene,CDR3aa
many,TRBJ2-3,TRBV6-2/TRBV6-3,ASSYPRQGWSDTQY
few,TRBJ1-1,TRBV28,ASSFRMGRMNTEAF
few,TRBJ1-2,TRBV6-5,ASSYGQGRDGYT
many,TRBJ2-3,TRBV5-1,ASSPLTSGGGTDTQY
few,TRBJ2-3,TRBV18,ASSLDPPGADTQY
few,TRBJ2-3,TRBV20-1,SARVAGRSTDTQY
many,TRBJ2-7,TRBV18,ASSPSRSSYEQY
many,TRBJ1-2,TRBV6-6,ASSSLGEGGYT
many,TRBJ2-1,TRBV24-1,ATSDSGTGGYNEQF
many,TRBJ2-3,TRBV12-3/TRBV12-4,ASSFPAVEADTQY
many,TRBJ2-5,TRBV28,ASSFEWGTEDETQY
once,TRBJ2-1,TRBV2,ASSGQGVYNKQF
few,TRBJ2-7,TRBV28,ASSPFTGDEQY
many,TRBJ2-3,TRBV6-2/TRBV6-3,ASSAPPGLAGRSSTDTQY
few,TRBJ2-3,TRBV19,ASSNFGTEQY
many,TRBJ2-7,TRBV28,ASSYNEGRIFYEQY
-,TRBJ1-4,TRBV7-6,ASSLRGGQDQREKLF
-,TRBJ2-3,TRBV2,ASDQGLANTDTQY
-,TRBJ1-1,TRBV5-1,ASSRDSQNTEAF
few,TRBJ1-1,TRBV28,ASRSNQGQGTEAF
many,TRBJ1-5,TRBV6-2/TRBV6-3,ASSYSSDAGQPQH
-,TRBJ1-1,TRBV10-3,TISLDRAGSNTEAF
-,TRBJ1-6,TRBV28,ASRQGGNSPLH
once,TRBJ2-7,TRBV7-2,ASSPDRGQPYEQY
many,TRBJ1-6,TRBV7-6,ASSPQENSPLH
-,TRBJ2-7,TRBV9,ASSRSLGSEQY
-,TRBJ2-5,TRBV7-2,ASSLVRLQETQY
-,TRBJ2-2,TRBV9,ASSGRNTGELF
many,TRBJ2-5,TRBV6-5,ASSPDQETQY
-,TRBJ1-2,TRBV13,ASSLGKRTNYGYT
few,TRBJ2-7,TRBV7-9,ASRAGQGVYEQY
few,TRBJ1-2,TRBV27,ASRGTGQGSGYT
-,TRBJ1-3,TRBV6-2/TRBV6-3,ASSRGTAGNTIY
many,TRBJ1-1,TRBV12-3/TRBV12-4,ASSYRDSNTEAF
many,TRBJ2-3,TRBV20-1,SAREVTGPDTQY
-,TRBJ2-1,TRBV5-1,ASSLGEVDNEQF
many,TRBJ1-1,TRBV29-1,SVRQGEGAF
-,TRBJ1-6,TRBV5-5,ASSLAGDGNSPLH
-,TRBJ2-7,TRBV12-3/TRBV12-4,ASSLAGTQGGIYEQY
-,TRBJ2-2,TRBV6-5,ASSYWGGNTGELF
few,TRBJ2-4,TRBV5-1,ASSSTPTGVDIQY
-,TRBJ1-6,TRBV6-6,ASSYSWTVNSPLH
many,TRBJ2-7,TRBV6-6,ASSYSGSRGGEQY
-,TRBJ1-4,TRBV6-5,ASSPSLTNEKLF
many,TRBJ1-2,TRBV7-9,ASSLESYGYT
few,TRBJ1-5,TRBV19,ASSIMGAVAGQPQH
-,TRBJ1-4,TRBV2,ASSEKGVREKLF
-,TRBJ2-4,TRBV5-1,ASSAQGARNIQY